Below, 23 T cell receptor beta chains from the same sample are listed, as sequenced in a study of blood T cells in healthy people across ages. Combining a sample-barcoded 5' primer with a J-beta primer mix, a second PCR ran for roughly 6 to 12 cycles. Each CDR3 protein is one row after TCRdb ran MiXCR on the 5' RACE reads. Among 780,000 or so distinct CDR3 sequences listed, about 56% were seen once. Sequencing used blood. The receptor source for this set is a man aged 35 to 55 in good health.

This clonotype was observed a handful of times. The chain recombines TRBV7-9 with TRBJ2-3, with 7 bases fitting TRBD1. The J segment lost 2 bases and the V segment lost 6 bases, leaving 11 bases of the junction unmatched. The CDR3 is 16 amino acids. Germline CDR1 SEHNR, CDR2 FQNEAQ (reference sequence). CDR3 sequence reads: CASRYSIGQDTDTQYF. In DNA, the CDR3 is TGTGCCAGCAGATATAGCATAGGACAGGACACAGATACGCAGTATTTT.

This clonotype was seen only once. CDR3 amino acids: CASSETGSTNEKLFF. CDR3 bases: TGTGCCAGCAGTGAAACAGGGTCAACTAATGAAAAACTGTTTTTT. The genes are TRBV12-3 or TRBV12-4 and TRBJ1-4; D perhaps matches TRBD1 (6 bases). The V end lost 5 bases, the J end lost 0 bases, and 10 bases lay between the germline ends. The CDR3 length is 15 residues.

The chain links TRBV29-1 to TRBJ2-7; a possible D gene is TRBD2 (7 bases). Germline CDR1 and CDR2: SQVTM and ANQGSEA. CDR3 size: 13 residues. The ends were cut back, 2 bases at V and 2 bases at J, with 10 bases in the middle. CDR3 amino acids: CSVEKGGAYEQYF. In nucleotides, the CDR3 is TGCAGCGTTGAAAAGGGGGGGGCCTACGAGCAGTACTTC.

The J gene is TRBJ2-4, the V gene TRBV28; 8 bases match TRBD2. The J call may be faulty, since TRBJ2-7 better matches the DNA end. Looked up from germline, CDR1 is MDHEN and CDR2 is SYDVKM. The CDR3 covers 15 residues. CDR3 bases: TGTGCCAGCAACCCCGCGGGGGGCGCCTACAACGAGCAGTACTTC. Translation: CASNPAGGAYNEQYF.

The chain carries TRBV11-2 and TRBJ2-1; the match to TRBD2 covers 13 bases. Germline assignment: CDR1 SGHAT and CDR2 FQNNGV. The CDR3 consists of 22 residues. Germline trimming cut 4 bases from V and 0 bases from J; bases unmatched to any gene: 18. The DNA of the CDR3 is TGTGCCAGCAGCTCCCCTGAACTACTAGCGGGAGGGCATCTAACCTCCTACAATGAGCAGTTCTTC. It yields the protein CASSSPELLAGGHLTSYNEQFF. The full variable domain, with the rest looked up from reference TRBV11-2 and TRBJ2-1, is EAGVAQSPRYKIIEKRQSVAFWCNPISGHATLYWYQQILGQGPKLLIQFQNNGVVDDSQLPKDRFSAERLKGVDSTLKIQPAKLEDSAVYLCASSSPELLAGGHLTSYNEQFFGPGTRLTVL.

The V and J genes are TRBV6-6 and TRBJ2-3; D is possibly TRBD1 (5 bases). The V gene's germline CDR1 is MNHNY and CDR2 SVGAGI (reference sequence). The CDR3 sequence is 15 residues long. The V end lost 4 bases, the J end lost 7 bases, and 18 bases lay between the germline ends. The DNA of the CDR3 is TGTGCCAGCAGTTTAAATGACAGATCCTTGCATACGCAGTATTTT. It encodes CASSLNDRSLHTQYF.

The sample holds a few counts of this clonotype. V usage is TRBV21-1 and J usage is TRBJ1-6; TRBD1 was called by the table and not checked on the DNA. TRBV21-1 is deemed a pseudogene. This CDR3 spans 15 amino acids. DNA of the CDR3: TGTGCCAGCAGCAGGGTGGGACGCCATAATTCACCCCTCCACTTT. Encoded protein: CASSRVGRHNSPLHF.

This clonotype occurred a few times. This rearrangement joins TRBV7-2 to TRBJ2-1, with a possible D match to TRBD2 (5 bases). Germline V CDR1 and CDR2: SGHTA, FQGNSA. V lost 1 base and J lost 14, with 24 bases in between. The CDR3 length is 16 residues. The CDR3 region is CASSLVSSSERHKEFF. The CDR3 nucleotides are TGTGCCAGCAGCTTAGTAAGTTCGAGCGAGCGGCATAAGGAGTTCTTC. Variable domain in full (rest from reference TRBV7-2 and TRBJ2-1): GAGVSQSPSNKVTEKGKDVELRCDPISGHTALYWYRQSLGQGLEFLIYFQGNSAPDKSGLPSDRFSAERTGGSVSTLTIQRTQQEDSAVYLCASSLVSSSERHKEFFGPGTRLTVL.

This CDR3 reads CSARELGTVVTEAFF. The CDR3 DNA sequence: TGCAGTGCTAGAGAACTTGGGACAGTGGTCACTGAAGCTTTCTTT. The chain links TRBV20-1 to TRBJ1-1, with TRBD1 identical over 7 bases. Germline CDR1 is DFQATT and CDR2 is SNEGSKA (reference sequence). Trimming cost V 0 bases and J 4 bases; bases outside gene matches: 8. This CDR3 is 15 amino acids long.

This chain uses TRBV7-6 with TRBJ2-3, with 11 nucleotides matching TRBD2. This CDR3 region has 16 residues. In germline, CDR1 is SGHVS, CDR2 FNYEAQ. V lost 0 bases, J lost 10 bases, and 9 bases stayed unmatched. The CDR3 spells CASSLAPLAGESAQYF. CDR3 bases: TGTGCCAGCAGCTTAGCGCCACTAGCGGGAGAATCGGCGCAGTATTTT.

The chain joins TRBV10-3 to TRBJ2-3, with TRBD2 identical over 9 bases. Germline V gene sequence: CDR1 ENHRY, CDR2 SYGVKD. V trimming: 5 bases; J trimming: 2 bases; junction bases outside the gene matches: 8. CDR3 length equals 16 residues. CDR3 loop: CAISRTSEGYTDTQYF. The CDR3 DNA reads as TGTGCCATCAGTAGGACTAGCGAAGGCTACACAGATACGCAGTATTTT.

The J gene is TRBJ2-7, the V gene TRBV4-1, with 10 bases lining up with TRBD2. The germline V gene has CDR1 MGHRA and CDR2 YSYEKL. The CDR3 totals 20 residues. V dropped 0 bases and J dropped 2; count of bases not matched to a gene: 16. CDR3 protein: CASSQERVRASGSRTYEQYF. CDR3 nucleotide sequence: TGCGCCAGCAGCCAAGAAAGAGTTCGGGCTAGCGGGAGTAGGACCTACGAGCAGTACTTC.

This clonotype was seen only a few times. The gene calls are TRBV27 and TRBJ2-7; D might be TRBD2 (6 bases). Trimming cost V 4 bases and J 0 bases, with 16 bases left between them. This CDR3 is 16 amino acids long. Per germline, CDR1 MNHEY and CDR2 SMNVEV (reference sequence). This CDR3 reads CASSSGLALNSYEQYF. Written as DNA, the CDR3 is TGTGCCAGCAGTTCAGGCCTAGCGCTCAACTCCTACGAGCAGTACTTC.

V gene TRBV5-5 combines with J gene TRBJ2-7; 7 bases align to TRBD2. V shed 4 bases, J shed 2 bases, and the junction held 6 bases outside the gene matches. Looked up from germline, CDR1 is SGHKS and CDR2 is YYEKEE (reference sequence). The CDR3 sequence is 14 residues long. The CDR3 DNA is TGTGCCAGCAGCCACAGCGGGAATACCTACGAGCAGTACTTC. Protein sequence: CASSHSGNTYEQYF.

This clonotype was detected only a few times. CDR3 nucleotide sequence: TGCAGTGCTAGTTTGGAAGGGGTGCAGTTCTTC. Its translation: CSASLEGVQFF. The chain couples TRBV20-1 to TRBJ2-1, with D possibly being TRBD1 (5 bases). CDR1 and CDR2 (germline): DFQATT, SNEGSKA (reference sequence). Deletions cut 3 bases from V and 12 bases from J, with 12 bases between. The CDR3 is made up of 11 amino acids.

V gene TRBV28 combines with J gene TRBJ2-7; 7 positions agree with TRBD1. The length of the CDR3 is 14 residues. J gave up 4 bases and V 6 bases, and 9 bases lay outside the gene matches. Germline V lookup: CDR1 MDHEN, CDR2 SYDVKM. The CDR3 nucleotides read TGTGCCAGCAGATACAGGGGTAGTTCTTACGAGCAGTACTTC. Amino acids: CASRYRGSSYEQYF.

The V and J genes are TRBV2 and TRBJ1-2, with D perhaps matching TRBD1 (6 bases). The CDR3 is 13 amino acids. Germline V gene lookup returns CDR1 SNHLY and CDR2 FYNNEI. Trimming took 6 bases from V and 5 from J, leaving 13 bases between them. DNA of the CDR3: TGTGCCAGCAGATCAGGGGTTGAGTATGGCTACACCTTC. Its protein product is CASRSGVEYGYTF. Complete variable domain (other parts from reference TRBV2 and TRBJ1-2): EPEVTQTPSHQVTQMGQEVILRCVPISNHLYFYWYRQILGQKVEFLVSFYNNEISEKSEIFDDQFSVERPDGSNFTLKIRSTKLEDSAMYFCASRSGVEYGYTFGSGTRLTVV.

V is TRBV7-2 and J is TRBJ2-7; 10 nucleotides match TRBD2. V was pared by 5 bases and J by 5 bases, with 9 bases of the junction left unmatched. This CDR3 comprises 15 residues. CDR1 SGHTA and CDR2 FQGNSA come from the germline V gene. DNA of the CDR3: TGTGCCAGCAGCCCTTCTAGCGGGAGTATAAACGAGCAGTACTTC. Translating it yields CASSPSSGSINEQYF.

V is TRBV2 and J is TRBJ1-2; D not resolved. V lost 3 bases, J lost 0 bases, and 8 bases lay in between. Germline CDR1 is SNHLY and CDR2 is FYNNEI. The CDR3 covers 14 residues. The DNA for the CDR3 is TGTGCCAGCAGTGATCCTCCTCCTAACTATGGCTACACCTTC. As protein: CASSDPPPNYGYTF.

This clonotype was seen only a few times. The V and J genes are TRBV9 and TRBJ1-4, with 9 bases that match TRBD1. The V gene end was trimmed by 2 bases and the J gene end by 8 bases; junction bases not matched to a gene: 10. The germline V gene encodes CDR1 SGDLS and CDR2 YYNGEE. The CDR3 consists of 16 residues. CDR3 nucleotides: TGTGCCAGCAGCGTTTACTGGGGACAGGGAGGCGAAAAACTGTTTTTT. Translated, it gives CASSVYWGQGGEKLFF.

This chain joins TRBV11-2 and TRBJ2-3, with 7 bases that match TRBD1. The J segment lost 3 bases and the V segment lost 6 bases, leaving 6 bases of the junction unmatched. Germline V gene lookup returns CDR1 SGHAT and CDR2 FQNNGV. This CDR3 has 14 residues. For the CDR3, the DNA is TGTGCCAGCAGAGGGGGCGTGAATACAGATACGCAGTATTTT. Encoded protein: CASRGGVNTDTQYF.

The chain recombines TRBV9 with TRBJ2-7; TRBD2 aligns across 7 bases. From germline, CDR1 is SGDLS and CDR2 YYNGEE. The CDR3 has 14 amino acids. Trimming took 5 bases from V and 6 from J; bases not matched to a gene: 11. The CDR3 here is CASSTRWEGGEQYF. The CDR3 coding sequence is TGTGCCAGCAGTACTAGATGGGAGGGCGGCGAGCAGTACTTC.

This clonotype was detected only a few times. CDR3 DNA sequence: TGCAGTGCTAGAGTGGTGGGTTCCTACGAGCAGTACTTC. This encodes CSARVVGSYEQYF. The rearrangement joins TRBV20-1 to TRBJ2-7; the D is unclear. Trimming cost V 1 base and J 1 base, with 8 bases left between them. CDR1 is DFQATT and CDR2 is SNEGSKA in the germline V gene (reference sequence). The length of the CDR3 is 13 residues.